This T cell receptor (beta chain) was observed in a study of T cells in Graves' hyperthyroidism and ophthalmopathy. The study, taken as a whole, reports: Onset of ophthalmopathy came a median roughly 6.4 months after the model predicted it. Among clonotypes expanded in thyroid above 0.001, most were also found in blood.

This clonotype was seen ten or more times. The antigen remains undetermined. Germline CDR1 SGHVS, CDR2 FQNEAQ. Germline trimming cut 6 bases from V and 7 bases from J; bases unmatched to any gene: 12. There are 15 residues in the CDR3. The source material, RNA transcripts, was used to amplify TCR beta CDR3 regions. Primed by the HTBI set, a first-round RT-PCR was run on the TCR CDR3. MiXCR, applied by TCRdb to the multiplex PCR reads, yields one record per CDR3 protein. The top ten clones hold around a sixth of a sample with around 580,000 distinct CDR3 sequences, over 15% of them seen once. A lack of ophthalmopathy progression within 18 months defined stable Graves' hyperthyroidism.

The chain combines TRBV7-8 with TRBJ2-7; 10 bases map to TRBD2. The source is a woman aged 18-29 years with Graves' hyperthyroidism. Sequences were obtained from blood. As DNA, the CDR3 is TGTGCCAGCAGTCGGGCCAGCGGGAGGGCGGGTGAGCAGTACTTC. This translates into CASSRASGRAGEQYF.